This is a list of T cell receptor beta chains from one sample in a study of metastatic and nonmetastatic thyroid tumors. Via MiXCR, TCRdb re-called the PCR reads. The sample shows about 82,000 clones, around 13% of them seen only once. The sequencing sample was made of tumor tissue. These receptors originate from a female donor with papillary thyroid cancer or a benign thyroid nodule (not recorded which). Some clones in this sample may be carry-over from other donors' samples. Both conserved end residues are part of each CDR3. A D gene is named only where the DNA matches it firmly. The size of a clone is reported for some rows only, either as once, few or many, or as a class for expanded clones.

abundance: few; d_gene: .; j_gene: TRBJ2-7; v_gene: TRBV15; CDR3aa: CATSHGTRGYEQYF; CDR3nt: TGTGCCACCAGTCACGGAACCAGGGGCTACGAGCAGTACTTC
abundance: many; d_gene: .; j_gene: TRBJ2-3; v_gene: TRBV19; CDR3aa: CASSILQSDTQYF; CDR3nt: TGTGCCAGTAGTATACTCCAGTCAGATACGCAGTATTTT
abundance: many; d_gene: TRBD1; j_gene: TRBJ2-7; v_gene: TRBV5-1; CDR3aa: CARNIPTGDQDYEQYF; CDR3nt: TGCGCCAGAAACATACCGACAGGGGATCAGGACTACGAGCAGTACTTC
abundance: many; d_gene: TRBD2; j_gene: TRBJ2-1; v_gene: TRBV20-1; CDR3aa: CSAHGLAGGVEQFF; CDR3nt: TGCAGTGCTCACGGACTAGCGGGAGGTGTTGAGCAGTTCTTC
abundance: .; d_gene: TRBD2; j_gene: TRBJ2-1; v_gene: TRBV4-2; CDR3aa: CASSRPTDPLAGSDYNEQFF; CDR3nt: TGTGCCAGCAGCCGCCCGACAGACCCTCTAGCGGGATCAGACTACAATGAGCAGTTCTTC
abundance: .; d_gene: .; j_gene: TRBJ2-7; v_gene: TRBV11-2; CDR3aa: CASSLEDSGRLYEQYF; CDR3nt: TGTGCCAGCAGCTTAGAAGACTCGGGCAGGTTATACGAGCAGTACTTC
abundance: many; d_gene: TRBD2; j_gene: TRBJ2-5; v_gene: TRBV20-1; CDR3aa: CSASLSGRMGRTQYF; CDR3nt: TGCAGTGCTAGTCTTAGCGGGAGGATGGGGAGGACCCAGTACTTC
abundance: many; d_gene: TRBD2; j_gene: TRBJ2-7; v_gene: TRBV5-1; CDR3aa: CASSASGSSYEQYF; CDR3nt: TGCGCCAGCAGCGCGAGCGGGAGCTCCTACGAGCAGTACTTC
abundance: many; d_gene: .; j_gene: TRBJ1-5; v_gene: TRBV20-1; CDR3aa: CSAFRTDGNQPQHF; CDR3nt: TGCAGTGCTTTCCGGACAGATGGCAATCAGCCCCAGCATTTT
abundance: many; d_gene: TRBD1; j_gene: TRBJ2-5; v_gene: TRBV11-2; CDR3aa: CASSLVGGTGTPYQETQYF; CDR3nt: TGTGCCAGCAGCTTAGTAGGGGGGACAGGGACACCGTACCAAGAGACCCAGTACTTC
abundance: many; d_gene: .; j_gene: TRBJ2-3; v_gene: TRBV5-1; CDR3aa: CASSLEASEVDTQYF; CDR3nt: TGCGCCAGCAGCTTGGAGGCTAGCGAGGTAGATACGCAGTATTTT
abundance: many; d_gene: .; j_gene: TRBJ2-3; v_gene: TRBV6-1; CDR3aa: CASSRLPHTDTQYF; CDR3nt: TGTGCCAGCAGCAGACTTCCTCACACAGATACGCAGTATTTT
abundance: few; d_gene: .; j_gene: TRBJ2-7; v_gene: TRBV6-5; CDR3aa: CASSYSIDGTASYEQYF; CDR3nt: TGTGCCAGCAGTTACTCGATAGACGGGACGGCCTCCTACGAGCAGTACTTC
abundance: many; d_gene: .; j_gene: TRBJ2-1; v_gene: TRBV11-3; CDR3aa: CASSAWDAYDNEQFF; CDR3nt: TGTGCCAGCAGCGCTTGGGACGCCTACGACAATGAGCAGTTCTTC
abundance: many; d_gene: .; j_gene: TRBJ2-7; v_gene: TRBV12-3/TRBV12-4; CDR3aa: CASSLGTFGEQYF; CDR3nt: TGTGCCAGCAGTTTAGGGACCTTCGGCGAGCAGTACTTC
abundance: many; d_gene: .; j_gene: TRBJ2-1; v_gene: TRBV19; CDR3aa: CASSIGTWREQFF; CDR3nt: TGTGCCAGTAGTATAGGGACATGGAGGGAGCAGTTCTTC
abundance: many; d_gene: .; j_gene: TRBJ2-4; v_gene: TRBV5-1; CDR3aa: CASSLKTPDIQYF; CDR3nt: TGCGCCAGCAGCCTCAAGACACCCGACATTCAGTACTTC
abundance: .; d_gene: TRBD2; j_gene: TRBJ2-7; v_gene: TRBV4-1; CDR3aa: CASSQAAGETYEQYF; CDR3nt: TGCGCCAGCAGCCAAGCGGCGGGAGAGACCTACGAGCAGTACTTC
abundance: many; d_gene: .; j_gene: TRBJ2-6; v_gene: TRBV20-1; CDR3aa: CSASTGSGANVLTF; CDR3nt: TGCAGTGCTAGCACAGGCTCTGGGGCCAACGTCCTGACTTTC
abundance: .; d_gene: .; j_gene: TRBJ2-1; v_gene: TRBV12-3/TRBV12-4; CDR3aa: CASSLPRGEQFF; CDR3nt: TGCGCCAGCAGCCTACCCAGGGGTGAGCAGTTCTTC
abundance: many; d_gene: .; j_gene: TRBJ2-1; v_gene: TRBV29-1; CDR3aa: CSVEDLLLGTHEQFF; CDR3nt: TGCAGCGTTGAAGACCTACTCCTGGGCACCCATGAGCAGTTCTTC
abundance: many; d_gene: .; j_gene: TRBJ2-2; v_gene: TRBV7-3; CDR3aa: CASSSTPTGELFF; CDR3nt: TGTGCCAGCAGCTCTACCCCCACCGGGGAGCTGTTTTTT
abundance: .; d_gene: TRBD2; j_gene: TRBJ2-7; v_gene: TRBV6-5; CDR3aa: CASSGDTSGSHYEQYF; CDR3nt: TGTGCCAGCAGTGGGGACACTAGCGGGAGTCACTACGAGCAGTACTTC
abundance: .; d_gene: .; j_gene: TRBJ2-3; v_gene: TRBV5-6; CDR3aa: CASSPNDGVPRDTQYF; CDR3nt: TGTGCCAGCAGCCCGAATGACGGGGTACCAAGAGATACGCAGTATTTT
abundance: .; d_gene: TRBD2; j_gene: TRBJ2-2; v_gene: TRBV13; CDR3aa: CASSRIAGGSWIGELFF; CDR3nt: TGTGCCAGCAGCCGAATAGCGGGAGGGTCATGGATCGGGGAGCTGTTTTTT
abundance: many; d_gene: TRBD1; j_gene: TRBJ1-1; v_gene: TRBV20-1; CDR3aa: CSATTGARFMNTEAFF; CDR3nt: TGCAGTGCTACTACAGGGGCGCGATTCATGAACACTGAAGCTTTCTTT
abundance: medium-sized; d_gene: TRBD2; j_gene: TRBJ2-7; v_gene: TRBV27; CDR3aa: CASSVAGGSKQYF; CDR3nt: TGTGCCAGCAGTGTAGCGGGAGGCAGCAAGCAGTACTTC